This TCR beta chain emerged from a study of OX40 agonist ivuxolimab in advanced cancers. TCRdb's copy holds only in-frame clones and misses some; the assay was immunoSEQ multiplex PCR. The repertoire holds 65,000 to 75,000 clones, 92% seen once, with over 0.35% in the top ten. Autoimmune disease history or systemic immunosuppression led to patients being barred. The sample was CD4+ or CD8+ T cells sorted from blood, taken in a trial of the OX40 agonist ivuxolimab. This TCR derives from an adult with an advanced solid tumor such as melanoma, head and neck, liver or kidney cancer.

The CDR3 DNA reads TGTGCCAGCAGTTCACTAGCGCTAACTAACTCCTACGAGCAGTACTTC. Its protein is CASSSLALTNSYEQYF. V usage is TRBV6-5 and J usage is TRBJ2-7; 7 bases align to TRBD2. J lost 0 bases, V lost 4 bases, and 9 bases had no gene match. Germline V gene sequence: CDR1 MNHEY, CDR2 SVGAGI. The CDR3 is made up of 16 amino acids.